This record looks at one T cell receptor beta chain sequence and its context. The germline V gene encodes CDR1 SGHTA and CDR2 FQGNSA. Trimming pared 1 base from V and 3 bases from J, leaving 12 bases between. This CDR3 comprises 15 residues. This entry is derived from a study of beta chain features in type 1 diabetes. As every portion of the isolated RNA was reverse transcribed, the sequencing read expressed TCRB transcripts. This table comes from immunoSEQ multiplex PCR, and its TCRdb copy is limited to in-frame clones, with some not included. The sample has about 130,000 clones; 9.2% are singletons. Donors underwent one heparinised blood draw, about 120 mL on average.

The rearrangement joins TRBV7-2 to TRBJ1-2; possibly TRBD1 for D (6 bases). Material for sequencing was central memory CD4+ T cells from blood. This TCR came from a man aged 18 to 35 in good health. The CDR3 loop is CASSLEGSGDYGYTF. CDR3 nucleotide sequence: TGTGCCAGCAGCTTAGAAGGTTCAGGGGACTATGGCTACACCTTC.